A selection of T cell receptor beta chains follows, all from one sample in a study of CD8+ T cells in alopecia areata. Repertoires were generated with immunoSEQ multiplex PCR, while TCRdb's copy carries only in-frame clones and drops some. The profile shows 150,000 to 200,000 clones, roughly 50% of them singletons. Sequencing was performed on CD4+ T cells sorted from blood. Receptors were obtained from a human donor in good health. The CDR3 runs from the conserved cysteine through the conserved F or W. A D gene is named only where the DNA matches it firmly. Some rows mark clone size as missing; the rest say once, few, many or name a class of expanded clone.

size	V	D	J	DNA	CDR3
.	TRBV10-2	TRBD1	TRBJ2-2	TGCGCCAGCAGGGCCAGGGGGACCGGGGAGCTGTTTTTT	CASRARGTGELFF
.	TRBV25-1	.	TRBJ2-7	TGTGCCAGCAGCACAATAGAGGGACCGAGCTCCTACGAGCAGTACTTC	CASSTIEGPSSYEQYF
few	TRBV29-1	.	TRBJ1-1	TGCAGCGGGAATTTACAGGGGAACACTGAAGCTTTCTTT	CSGNLQGNTEAFF
.	TRBV30	.	TRBJ1-2	TGTGCACACACCGGGGGTGGATATGGCTACACCTTC	CAHTGGGYGYTF
few	TRBV28	TRBD2	TRBJ2-1	TGTGCCAGCAATATACTAGCGGGAATTGGCAATGAGCAGTTCTTC	CASNILAGIGNEQFF
.	TRBV14	TRBD2	TRBJ2-2	TGTGCCAGCAGCTACCGACTAGCAGTAAACACCGGGGAGCTGTTTTTT	CASSYRLAVNTGELFF
many	TRBV11-2	TRBD1	TRBJ1-1	TGTGCCAGCAGCTTCCGGACAGGGAACACTGAAGCTTTCTTT	CASSFRTGNTEAFF
.	TRBV29-1	TRBD1	TRBJ2-7	TGCGCCGGGACAGGGACCTACGAGCAGTACTTC	CAGTGTYEQYF
.	TRBV5-1	TRBD1	TRBJ2-1	TGCGCCAGCAGCTACGGACAGGCCACCAACTACAATGAGCAGTTCTTC	CASSYGQATNYNEQFF
.	TRBV13	.	TRBJ2-6	TGTGCCAGCAGCCCTTCCTCTGGGGCCAACGTCCTGACTTTC	CASSPSSGANVLTF
once	TRBV7-9	TRBD1	TRBJ1-2	TGTGCCAGCAGCACAGAAGCGGACAGGGGCTATGGCTACACCTTC	CASSTEADRGYGYTF
.	TRBV25-1	TRBD1	TRBJ1-2	TGTGCCAGCAGTGAACCGGTCCCAGGGGGGAATGGCTACACCTTC	CASSEPVPGGNGYTF
.	TRBV30	.	TRBJ2-7	TGTGCCTGGACCGAGATGAACGAGCAGTACTTC	CAWTEMNEQYF
.	TRBV2	.	TRBJ1-2	TGTGCCAGCAGTGGGGGACATAGCGGAGGCTACACCTTC	CASSGGHSGGYTF
.	TRBV29-1	.	TRBJ2-1	TGCAGCGTCTCAGGTGGCCACAATGAGCAGTTCTTC	CSVSGGHNEQFF
.	TRBV6-6	TRBD1	TRBJ1-2	TGTGCCAGCAGTGGAGGGACAGCCTATGGCTACACCTTC	CASSGGTAYGYTF
.	TRBV7-9	TRBD2	TRBJ2-3	TGTGCCAGCAGCGCTTCTAGCGGGAGGGCGGATACGCAGTATTTT	CASSASSGRADTQYF
.	TRBV6-1	.	TRBJ1-5	TGTGCCGTTACCCTCAGGAGTAGCAATCAGCCCCAGCATTTT	CAVTLRSSNQPQHF
.	TRBV7-9	.	TRBJ2-5	TGTGCCAGCAGCCCCCCCCGGCCGCGCCAAGAGACCCAGTACTTC	CASSPPRPRQETQYF
.	TRBV7-2	.	TRBJ1-2	TGTGCCAGCAGCCAGGGGCCCCCATTCTATGGCTACACCTTC	CASSQGPPFYGYTF
.	TRBV11-2	.	TRBJ2-3	TGTGCCAGCAGCTTAGTCCCTACTTCCTTCAAAGCTACGCAGTATTTT	CASSLVPTSFKATQYF
.	TRBV19	.	TRBJ2-4	TGTGCCAGTAGTATGCGCAGGGCGATGACCAAAAACATTCAGTACTTC	CASSMRRAMTKNIQYF
.	TRBV29-1	.	TRBJ2-1	TGCAGCGGGGGGGGACAATTTTTGCATGAGCAGTTCTTC	CSGGGQFLHEQFF
.	TRBV4-1	TRBD1	TRBJ2-5	TGCGCCAGCAGCCAAAGACAGGGTAGTCAAGAGACCCAGTACTTC	CASSQRQGSQETQYF
.	TRBV5-6	.	TRBJ1-2	TGTGCCAGCAGCTTAAAACAGGGAGATGGCTACACCTTC	CASSLKQGDGYTF
.	TRBV29-1	TRBD1	TRBJ2-1	TGCAGCGTTGACCGTTCAGGGGACAGCTCCTACAATGAGCAGTTCTTC	CSVDRSGDSSYNEQFF
.	TRBV5-1	.	TRBJ2-2	TGCGCCAGCAGCTTGGCCGGGGTTACGAACACCGGGGAGCTGTTTTTT	CASSLAGVTNTGELFF
.	TRBV5-5	.	TRBJ2-3	TGTGCCAGCAGCGCCCCCGGGACAACAGATACGCAGTATTTT	CASSAPGTTDTQYF
.	TRBV30	TRBD1	TRBJ1-5	TGTGCCTGGACAGGGGGGAGCAATCAGCCCCAGCATTTT	CAWTGGSNQPQHF
.	TRBV15	.	TRBJ1-2	TGTGCCACCAGCAGAGGCTCGGGTATGGATGGCTACACCTTC	CATSRGSGMDGYTF
.	TRBV30	.	TRBJ2-5	TGTGCCTGGAGGGTGCGCGAGACCCAGTACTTC	CAWRVRETQYF
.	TRBV29-1	.	TRBJ2-5	TGCAGCGTTGCTAGGGCCGCTCAAGAGACCCAGTACTTC	CSVARAAQETQYF
few	TRBV29-1	TRBD1	TRBJ2-3	TGCAGCGTCAACGACAGGGGCGGGGATACGCAGTATTTT	CSVNDRGGDTQYF
.	TRBV9	.	TRBJ2-1	TGTGCCAGCAGCGTAGCTACGAGAAGGACTGACAATGAGCAGTTCTTC	CASSVATRRTDNEQFF
.	TRBV9	.	TRBJ2-7	TGTGCCAGCAGCCCCGGGCAATTCTACGAGCAGTACTTC	CASSPGQFYEQYF
.	TRBV4-1	TRBD1	TRBJ2-3	TGCGCCAGCAGCCAGACAGGGTCAGATACGCAGTATTTT	CASSQTGSDTQYF
few	TRBV29-1	TRBD2	TRBJ2-5	TGCAGCGTGCTACTAGCGGGAGTCGGCGAGACCCAGTACTTC	CSVLLAGVGETQYF
.	TRBV5-1	TRBD2	TRBJ2-2	TGCGCCAGCAGCTTGGGACTAGCGGGACTTCTGGAGCTGTTTTTT	CASSLGLAGLLELFF
few	TRBV10-1	.	TRBJ2-2	TGCGCCAGCGCGGCCAGTGGTAGTACTGACGGGGAGCTGTTTTTT	CASAASGSTDGELFF
once	TRBV28	TRBD2	TRBJ2-5	TGTGCCAGCAGTTTTCTCCTAGCGGGTAACCAAGAGACCCAGTACTTC	CASSFLLAGNQETQYF
.	TRBV30	TRBD2	TRBJ2-1	TGTGCCTGGAGTGGACAGGGACTAGCGGGAGTCCGCTACAATGAGCAGTTCTTC	CAWSGQGLAGVRYNEQFF
.	TRBV29-1	TRBD2	TRBJ2-1	TGCAGCGCCCAAGGGCTAGCGGGAGCTAAAAATGAGCAGTTCTTC	CSAQGLAGAKNEQFF
.	TRBV20-1	.	TRBJ2-1	TGCAGTGCTAGACCATACAATGAGCAGTTCTTC	CSARPYNEQFF
.	TRBV30	TRBD1	TRBJ2-2	TGTGCCTGGAGTGTACTAGGGACAGGGGGAATCACCGGGGAGCTGTTTTTT	CAWSVLGTGGITGELFF
.	TRBV7-2	TRBD2	TRBJ2-3	TGTGCCAGCAGCTTACATGGGACTAGTCCCACAGATACGCAGTATTTT	CASSLHGTSPTDTQYF
.	TRBV25-1	.	TRBJ1-1	TGTGCCAGCGTGGGGGTGAACACTGAAGCTTTCTTT	CASVGVNTEAFF
few	TRBV7-9	.	TRBJ2-7	TGTGCCAGCAGCCCAGGTCAGGGCCCCTACGAGCAGTACTTC	CASSPGQGPYEQYF
.	TRBV25-1	.	TRBJ2-1	TGTGCCAGCAGTTGGGACGGGGCTTACAATGAGCAGTTCTTC	CASSWDGAYNEQFF
.	TRBV7-2	.	TRBJ1-2	TGTGCCAGCAGCTTAGCCGGGACAACAGTCTATGGCTACACCTTC	CASSLAGTTVYGYTF
.	TRBV2	.	TRBJ2-3	TGTGCCAGCAGCTGGGTAGATACGCAGTATTTT	CASSWVDTQYF
.	TRBV28	.	TRBJ1-1	TGTGCCATCAACCGGGGCCTTGGAGCTTTCTTT	CAINRGLGAFF
many	TRBV6-6	.	TRBJ1-1	TGTGCCAGCGGCGAAGGGAACACTGAAGCTTTCTTT	CASGEGNTEAFF
few	TRBV29-1	TRBD2	TRBJ2-1	TGCAGCGTTGAAGGGCCGGGAGGTTCGGGGCGTGAGCAGTTCTTC	CSVEGPGGSGREQFF